This TCR beta chain was retrieved from a study of T cell responses to AZD1222 COVID-19 vaccine (dated by TCRdb to the early 2020s). Describing the broader study: Because spike-specific TCR depth and breadth did not differ between the two schedules, AZD1222 recipients who got a second dose at roughly 4 weeks were pooled with those who got a second dose at roughly 12 weeks. TCR sequencing was performed for 233 trial participants, of whom 207 were given two doses of AZD1222 and around 26 were given two doses of MenACWY control vaccine. Trial participants were enrolled by age into subgroups of 18-55, 56-69 and 70-plus years, and 148, 28 and 57 TCR-sequenced participants, respectively, were included in these subgroups.

The sample holds many counts of this clone. Its target antigen remains unknown. No base quality information exists; no much larger clone differs at one position. Study-wide findings and limitations: Participants were mostly white British, with more females than males. The authors suggested clonal diversity may have been underestimated. The whole spike protein was spanned by vaccine-associated CD4 TCRs, and dominant responses were seen in regions 160-218 and 743-854. In the small 56-69-year group, the increase in depth fell short of significance, most likely because of low power. Conclusions about previously exposed vaccinees are limited, since just six AZD1222 recipients were seropositive for SARS-CoV-2 at baseline. Reportedly, close to half of the unique spike-specific TCRs recognized epitopes lying outside the regions that are mutated in the B.1.351 and B.1.1.7 variants. Because no day 14 peak-response samples were available, the repertoires could be characterized only after the peak T cell response. A significant rise in spike-specific TCR breadth and depth was observed after two AZD1222 doses relative to day 0 and relative to MenACWY recipients.

Read against the paper, the sample's time point label means: baseline before first vaccination. Vaccinee samples came from UK trials COV001 and COV002, including a single-blind randomized controlled phase 2/3 trial of AZD1222 (ChAdOx1 nCoV-19) in healthy adults. Trial participant PBMC samples were collected at day 0 and day 28 after the second dose for TCRbeta chain sequencing. The CDR3 regions of human TCRbeta chains were subjected to immunosequencing. Regarding the original processing steps: TCRs in the repertoires were compared against a reference library of SARS-CoV-2-specific TCRs that had been generated with the MIRA antigen-specificity platform. Breadth was defined as the fraction of unique TCRs that were SARS-CoV-2-associated. Depth was defined as the fraction of total T cells that were SARS-CoV-2-associated. Using the MIRA data, every spike-specific TCR was mapped to the spike region that the TCR reacted to and assigned to either a CD4 or a CD8 class. Log10-transformed breadth and depth values were compared by one-way ANOVA with Sidak's multiple comparisons tests. TCRdb mirrors the immuneACCESS table, restricted to in-frame sequences. Some clones are absent from its copies; in checked studies, under half trace to an unresolved V gene, and the reason for the others is unknown. V and J calls and clone size are copied from that table; D and trimming were computed from the DNA. The sample table holds 97,000 or so clones, of which 84% were seen once. The ten biggest clones cover over 15% of the sample.

This TCR came from an adult in good health. The material sequenced was peripheral blood, taken on day 0 of AZD1222 vaccination.

CDR3 sequence: CASSHSGGEAFF. The nucleotide sequence reads TGTGCCAGCAGCCATTCTGGAGGGGAAGCTTTCTTT. The chain is encoded by TRBV7-9 joined to TRBJ1-1; a confident D gene designation cannot be given. The germline V gene (reference sequence) specifies SEHNR as CDR1 and FQNEAQ as CDR2. From the cysteine through the phenylalanine, the CDR3 covers 12 amino acids. The CDR3 DNA has 36 bases and is translated from base 1. Cut back by 5 bases and 8 bases, the V and J ends lie 12 bases apart.